This paragraph reports one TCR beta chain. Germline assignment: CDR1 MDHEN and CDR2 SYDVKM. V gave up 5 bases and J gave up 15 bases; unmatched junction bases: 16. The CDR3 has 14 amino acids. Sequencing used immunoSEQ multiplex PCR; TCRdb keeps in-frame clones, though not all of them. The table includes about 510,000 clones, around 96% detected once. These data are taken from a study of shared clonotypes between healthy human individuals. The origin of this receptor is a woman aged 30 to 39 in good health. V is TRBV28 and J is TRBJ2-1, with 7 bases fitting TRBD2. The sample comprised naive CD4+ T cells sorted from blood. Subset: CD45RA+ positively selected. CDR3 amino acids: CASSPFNGGGLPFF. For the CDR3, the DNA is TGTGCCAGCAGTCCCTTTAACGGGGGAGGGCTTCCGTTCTTC.